This is a list of T cell receptor beta chains from one sample in a study of T-cell memory formation after mild COVID-19. TCRdb re-called the 5' RACE reads through MiXCR, storing one row per CDR3 protein. Of 470,000 or so distinct CDR3 sequences in the sample, roughly 25% are singletons; the top ten hold around 13%. The sample consisted of PBMCs or a T cell subset sorted from them (not recorded which). The receptors here all came from an adult woman who had mild COVID-19 (a few samples of this study predate the infection). Cell type and time point are not known. Each CDR3 is given with its conserved first and last residue. Each record gives: J gene, D gene, CDR3 length, V gene, clone size, CDR3 DNA, CDR3 protein. D genes are given only for firm matches. Only some rows state a clone size, as once, few, many or a class for expanded clones.

J: TRBJ2-1; D: NA; length: 16; V: TRBV6-5; size: NA; DNA: TGTGCCAGCAGTCTCCGACCCATTCTACAGGGAAATGAGCAGTTCTTC; CDR3: CASSLRPILQGNEQFF
J: TRBJ2-2; D: NA; length: 14; V: TRBV30; size: NA; DNA: TGTGCCTGGAGTGTAAAAGGCTCCACCGGGGAGCTGTTTTTT; CDR3: CAWSVKGSTGELFF
J: TRBJ2-3; D: NA; length: 14; V: TRBV9; size: NA; DNA: TGTGCCAGCAGCGTAGTGCCCGGCACAGATACGCAGTATTTT; CDR3: CASSVVPGTDTQYF
J: TRBJ2-5; D: TRBD2; length: 15; V: TRBV20-1; size: NA; DNA: TGCAGTGCTCCGACTAGCGGGGGAGTGCGAGAGACCCAGTACTTC; CDR3: CSAPTSGGVRETQYF
J: TRBJ1-5; D: TRBD1; length: 17; V: TRBV4-1; size: NA; DNA: TGCGCCAGCAGCCAAAGCAGGGGGCAGGAGGGCAATCAGCCCCAGCATTTT; CDR3: CASSQSRGQEGNQPQHF
J: TRBJ1-6; D: NA; length: 12; V: TRBV5-5; size: few; DNA: TGTGCCAGCAGCTTGACGGAATCACCCCTCCACTTT; CDR3: CASSLTESPLHF
J: TRBJ1-2; D: TRBD1; length: 15; V: TRBV4-1; size: few; DNA: TGCGCCAGCAGCGAAACAGGGGGCGAGTCCTATGGCTACACCTTC; CDR3: CASSETGGESYGYTF
J: TRBJ2-7; D: NA; length: 13; V: TRBV5-1; size: few; DNA: TGCGCCAGCAGCTTGGTACCGACCTACGAGCAGTACTTC; CDR3: CASSLVPTYEQYF
J: TRBJ2-6; D: NA; length: 16; V: TRBV18; size: NA; DNA: TGTGCCAGCTCACCTCAGGGGTCCTCCGGGGCCAACGTCCTGACTTTC; CDR3: CASSPQGSSGANVLTF
J: TRBJ1-2; D: NA; length: 13; V: TRBV7-3; size: few; DNA: TGTGCCAGCAGCTCTCGACGCGGCTATGGCTACACCTTC; CDR3: CASSSRRGYGYTF
J: TRBJ2-5; D: NA; length: 15; V: TRBV4-2; size: few; DNA: TGTGCCAGCAGCCAAGAGGATAAGGGCCAAGAGACCCAGTACTTC; CDR3: CASSQEDKGQETQYF
J: TRBJ2-2; D: NA; length: 12; V: TRBV20-1; size: NA; DNA: TGCAGTGCTAGCGAGAACACCGGGGAGCTGTTTTTT; CDR3: CSASENTGELFF
J: TRBJ1-6; D: NA; length: 15; V: TRBV30; size: NA; DNA: TGTGCCTGGAGGACGGCGAGCTCCTATAATTCACCCCTCCACTTT; CDR3: CAWRTASSYNSPLHF
J: TRBJ2-3; D: NA; length: 16; V: TRBV15; size: few; DNA: TGTGCCACCAGCAGAGACGGCGGGGCGTTCACAGATACGCAGTATTTT; CDR3: CATSRDGGAFTDTQYF
J: TRBJ2-3; D: NA; length: 15; V: TRBV29-1; size: NA; DNA: TGCAGCGTTGAAGGGTCAGCCTCTAGCACAGATACGCAGTATTTT; CDR3: CSVEGSASSTDTQYF
J: TRBJ2-1; D: NA; length: 15; V: TRBV19; size: few; DNA: TGTGCCAGTAGTATGGGCGCCAGCTCCTACAATGAGCAGTTCTTC; CDR3: CASSMGASSYNEQFF
J: TRBJ2-3; D: TRBD2; length: 19; V: TRBV4-2; size: few; DNA: TGTGCCAGCAGCCAAGTGGCAACCGGGACTAGCGTATGGAAAGATACGCAGTATTTT; CDR3: CASSQVATGTSVWKDTQYF
J: TRBJ2-5; D: NA; length: 12; V: TRBV15; size: NA; DNA: TGTGCCACCAGCACCAGCCAAGAGACCCAGTACTTC; CDR3: CATSTSQETQYF
J: TRBJ1-2; D: TRBD1; length: 14; V: TRBV6-1; size: few; DNA: TGTGCCAGCAGTCCGCAGGGGGCGCTTAATGGCTACACCTTC; CDR3: CASSPQGALNGYTF
J: TRBJ2-1; D: TRBD2; length: 17; V: TRBV5-1; size: NA; DNA: TGCGCCAGCAGCTTGGCCTCCAGCGGGAGGGCCTACAATGAGCAGTTCTTC; CDR3: CASSLASSGRAYNEQFF
J: TRBJ2-3; D: TRBD1; length: 16; V: TRBV12-3/TRBV12-4; size: few; DNA: TGTGCCAGCAGTCCGCCGACAGGGCTACTCACAGATACGCAGTATTTT; CDR3: CASSPPTGLLTDTQYF
J: TRBJ2-6; D: NA; length: 16; V: TRBV19; size: few; DNA: TGTGCCAGTTCGCCTGGGGGCGGGTCTGGGGCCAACGTCCTGACTTTC; CDR3: CASSPGGGSGANVLTF
J: TRBJ2-3; D: NA; length: 14; V: TRBV6-5; size: few; DNA: TGTGCCAGCAGTTACGAAGGGGGCACAGATACGCAGTATTTT; CDR3: CASSYEGGTDTQYF
J: TRBJ2-2; D: TRBD1; length: 15; V: TRBV30; size: few; DNA: TGTGCCTGGAGTGGGACCTCGACAGGGGGCGGGGAGCTGTTTTTT; CDR3: CAWSGTSTGGGELFF
J: TRBJ2-3; D: TRBD1; length: 13; V: TRBV12-3/TRBV12-4; size: NA; DNA: TGTGCCAGCAGAACAGGGGTCACAGATACGCAGTATTTT; CDR3: CASRTGVTDTQYF
J: TRBJ2-5; D: NA; length: 17; V: TRBV2; size: NA; DNA: TGTGCCAGCAGCCCTACAGTCCCAGGGGTCAGCCAAGAGACCCAGTACTTC; CDR3: CASSPTVPGVSQETQYF
J: TRBJ2-7; D: NA; length: 14; V: TRBV12-3/TRBV12-4; size: NA; DNA: TGTGCCAGCGCGGAATGGCGGAGGGTCTACGAGCAGTACTTC; CDR3: CASAEWRRVYEQYF
J: TRBJ2-3; D: TRBD2; length: 17; V: TRBV6-6; size: NA; DNA: TGTGCCAGCAGCGAAGGACTAGCGGGGGGTAAGGCAGATACGCAGTATTTT; CDR3: CASSEGLAGGKADTQYF
J: TRBJ2-1; D: NA; length: 13; V: TRBV15; size: NA; DNA: TGTGCCACCAGCAGAGATGCTAGTCAAGAGCAGTTCTTC; CDR3: CATSRDASQEQFF
J: TRBJ1-1; D: NA; length: 12; V: TRBV7-9; size: NA; DNA: TGTGCCAGCAGCTTAGAGGTCAGGGGAGCTTTCTTT; CDR3: CASSLEVRGAFF